This TCR beta chain appears in the sequencing data of a study of cytomegalovirus exposure and HLA in healthy donors. Germline-derived CDR1 and CDR2 are SGHRS and YFSETQ. This CDR3 is 19 amino acids long. With 4 bases removed from V and 4 bases from J, the gap between germline ends came to 27 bases. Study observations and caveats: There were about 160 TCR beta chains listed as cytomegalovirus-associated. Accounts indicate the classifier identified cytomegalovirus status with strong specificity and sensitivity. Subsequent analysis revealed that first-cohort TCR clusters tended to co-occur in the roughly 120 validation repertoires.

As for this clone: Its antigen is undetermined.

The donors were part of the validation cohort of 95 to 150 subjects. That cohort was separate from the first cohort, which comprised 500 to 700 subjects. Sequencing was performed with immunoSEQ multiplex PCR; in TCRdb, only in-frame clones are kept and a portion is missing. The sample gives about 120,000 clones, roughly 95% of which show up once; less than 2% is in the top ten. Specimen: PBMCs. This rearrangement joins TRBV5-1 to TRBJ2-1; a possible D gene is TRBD1 (6 bases). The clonotype comes from a man aged 18 to 30 in good health and CMV-seronegative. CDR3 amino acids: CASSPNRQVTSSRYNEQFF. In DNA, the CDR3 is TGCGCCAGCAGCCCGAATCGACAGGTGACCTCGAGCCGGTACAATGAGCAGTTCTTC. The whole variable domain, remainder taken from reference TRBV5-1 and TRBJ2-1, is KAGVTQTPRYLIKTRGQQVTLSCSPISGHRSVSWYQQTPGQGLQFLFEYFSETQRNKGNFPGRFSGRQFSNSRSEMNVSTLELGDSALYLCASSPNRQVTSSRYNEQFFGPGTRLTVL.